The clone carrying this TCR beta chain was seen only a few times. As yet, its antigen is unknown. The CDR3 sequence is 16 residues long. CDR1 and CDR2 (germline): SNHLY, FYNNEI. The J segment lost 4 bases and the V segment lost 1 base, leaving 4 bases of the junction unmatched. Only Caucasian adults living in Nashville, Tennessee served as donors. Sequenced by immunoSEQ multiplex PCR; TCRdb stores in-frame clones only, minus some. This sample has a few million clones; around 93% occur once, and the top ten carry 0.37%. The data were taken from a study of shared clonotypes between healthy human individuals. Study-level findings and limits: The researchers took only blood, and tissue repertoires probably look different.

This receptor was identified in a man aged 18 to 30 in good health. Some clones in this sample may be carry-over from other donors' samples. This sequence joins TRBV2 and TRBJ2-2; 9 nucleotides line up with TRBD2. Material: naive CD4+ T cells from PBMCs. Described subset: CD45RA+ positively selected. CDR3 residues: CASSEVAGGTTGELFF. The CDR3 nucleotides read TGTGCCAGCAGTGAAGTTGCGGGAGGGACCACCGGGGAGCTGTTTTTT.